The present T cell receptor (beta chain) was sequenced within a study of beta chain features in type 1 diabetes. This CDR3 contains 15 residues. Germline lookup yields CDR1 SGHDT and CDR2 YYEEEE. After removal of 4 bases from V and 10 bases from J, the junction contained 14 bases not matched to a gene. Expressed TCRB transcripts were sequenced after all isolated RNA was converted to cDNA. Assay used: immunoSEQ multiplex PCR; TCRdb lists only in-frame clones, some missing. The sample lists hundreds of thousands of clones, under 15% occurring once. This clone turned up a few times. The target antigen is unknown. Each of the sorted populations had a purity greater than 98%. Study-wide results and limits: A moderate, significant TCRB CDR3 shortening appeared in type 1 diabetes across four CD4+ subsets. Possibly, sequencing cDNA over-represented cells that had high TCR expression levels. The VDJ junctions of type 1 diabetes patients carried fewer insertions and more deletions.

The chain couples TRBV5-6 to TRBJ2-1; 7 positions agree with TRBD2. The origin of this receptor is a man aged 18 to 35 with type 1 diabetes. Material for sequencing was naive CD4+ T cells from blood. The CDR3 sequence is CASSAGGRGSGEQFF. CDR3 bases: TGTGCCAGCAGCGCCGGAGGGAGGGGCTCAGGAGAGCAGTTCTTC.